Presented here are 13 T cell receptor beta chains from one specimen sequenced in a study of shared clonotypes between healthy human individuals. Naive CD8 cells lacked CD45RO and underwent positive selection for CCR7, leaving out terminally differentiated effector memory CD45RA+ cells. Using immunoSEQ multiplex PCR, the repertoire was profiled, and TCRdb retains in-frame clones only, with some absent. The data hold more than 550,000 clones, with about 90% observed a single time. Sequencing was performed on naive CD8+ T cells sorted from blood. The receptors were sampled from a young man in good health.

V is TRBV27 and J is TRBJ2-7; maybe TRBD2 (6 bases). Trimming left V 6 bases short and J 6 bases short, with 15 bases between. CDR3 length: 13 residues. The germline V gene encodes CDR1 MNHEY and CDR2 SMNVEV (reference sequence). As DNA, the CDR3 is TGTGCCAGCAGACGCGGGACTCCCTCCGAGCAGTACTTC. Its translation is CASRRGTPSEQYF.

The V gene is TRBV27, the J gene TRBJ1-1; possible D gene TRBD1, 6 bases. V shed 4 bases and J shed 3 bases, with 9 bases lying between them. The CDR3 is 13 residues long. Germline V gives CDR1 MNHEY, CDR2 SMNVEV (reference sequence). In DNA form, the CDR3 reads TGTGCCAGCAGTTCGAGGGGGGACACTGAAGCTTTCTTT. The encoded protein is CASSSRGDTEAFF.

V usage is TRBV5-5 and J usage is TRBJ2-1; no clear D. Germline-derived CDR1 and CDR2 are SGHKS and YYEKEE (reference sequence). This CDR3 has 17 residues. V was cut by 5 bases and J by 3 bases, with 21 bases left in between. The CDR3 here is CASRLNPGSQYYNEQFF. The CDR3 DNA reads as TGTGCCAGCAGACTCAACCCCGGGTCCCAATACTACAATGAGCAGTTCTTC.

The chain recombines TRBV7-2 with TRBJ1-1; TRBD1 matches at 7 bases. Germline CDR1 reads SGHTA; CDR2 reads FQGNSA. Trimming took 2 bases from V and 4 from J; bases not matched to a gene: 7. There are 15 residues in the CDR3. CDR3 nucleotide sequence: TGTGCCAGCAGCTTAATGGGGGACAGCCCCACTGAAGCTTTCTTT. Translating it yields CASSLMGDSPTEAFF.

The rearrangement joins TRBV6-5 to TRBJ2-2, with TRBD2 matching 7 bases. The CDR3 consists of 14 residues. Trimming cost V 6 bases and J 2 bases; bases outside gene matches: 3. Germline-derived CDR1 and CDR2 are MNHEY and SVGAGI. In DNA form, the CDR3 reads TGTGCCAGCAGCGGGACTACAAACACCGGGGAGCTGTTTTTT. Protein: CASSGTTNTGELFF.

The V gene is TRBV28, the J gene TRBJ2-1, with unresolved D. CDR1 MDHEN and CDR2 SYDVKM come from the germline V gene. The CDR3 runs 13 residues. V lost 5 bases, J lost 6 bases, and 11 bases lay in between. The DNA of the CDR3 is TGTGCCAGCAGTCTGAACGCAGGCAATGAGCAGTTCTTC. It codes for CASSLNAGNEQFF. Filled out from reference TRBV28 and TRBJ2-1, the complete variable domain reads DVKVTQSSRYLVKRTGEKVFLECVQDMDHENMFWYRQDPGLGLRLIYFSYDVKMKEKGDIPEGYSVSREKKERFSLILESASTNQTSMYLCASSLNAGNEQFFGPGTRLTVL.

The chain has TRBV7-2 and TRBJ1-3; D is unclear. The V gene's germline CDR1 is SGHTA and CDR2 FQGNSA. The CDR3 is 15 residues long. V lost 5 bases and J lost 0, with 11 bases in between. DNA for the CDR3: TGTGCCAGCAGCCACTCAGAGTCCTCTGGAAACACCATATATTTT. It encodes CASSHSESSGNTIYF.

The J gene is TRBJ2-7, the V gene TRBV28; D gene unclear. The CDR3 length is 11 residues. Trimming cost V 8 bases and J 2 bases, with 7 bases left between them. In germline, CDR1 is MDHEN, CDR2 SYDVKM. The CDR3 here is CASADAYEQYF. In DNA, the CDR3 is TGTGCCAGCGCGGATGCCTACGAGCAGTACTTC.

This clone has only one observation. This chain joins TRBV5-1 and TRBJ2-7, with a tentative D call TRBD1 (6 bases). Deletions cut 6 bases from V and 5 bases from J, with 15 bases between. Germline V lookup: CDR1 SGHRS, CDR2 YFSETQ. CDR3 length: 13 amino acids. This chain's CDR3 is CASTPDRSHEQYF. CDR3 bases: TGCGCCAGCACCCCTGACAGGTCCCACGAGCAGTACTTC.

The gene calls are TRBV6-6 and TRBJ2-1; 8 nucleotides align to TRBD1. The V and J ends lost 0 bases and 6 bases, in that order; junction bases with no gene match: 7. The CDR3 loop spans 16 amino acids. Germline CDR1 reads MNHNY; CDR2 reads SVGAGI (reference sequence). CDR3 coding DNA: TGTGCCAGCAGTTACTCGGAGAACAGGGGGTTCAATGAGCAGTTCTTC. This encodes CASSYSENRGFNEQFF.

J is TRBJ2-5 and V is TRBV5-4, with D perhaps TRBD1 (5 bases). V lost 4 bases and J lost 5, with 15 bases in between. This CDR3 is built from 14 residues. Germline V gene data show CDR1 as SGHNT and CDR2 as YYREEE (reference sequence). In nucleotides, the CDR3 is TGTGCCAGCAGCCAAGCAGGGTTTTTGGAGACCCAGTACTTC. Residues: CASSQAGFLETQYF.

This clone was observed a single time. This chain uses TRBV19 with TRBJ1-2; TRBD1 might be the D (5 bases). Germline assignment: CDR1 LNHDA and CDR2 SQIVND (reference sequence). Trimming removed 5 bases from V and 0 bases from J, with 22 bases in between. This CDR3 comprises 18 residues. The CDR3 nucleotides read TGTGCCAGTAGTGATGTCTTGGCCCAACAGGTAGCTAACTATGGCTACACCTTC. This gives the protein CASSDVLAQQVANYGYTF.

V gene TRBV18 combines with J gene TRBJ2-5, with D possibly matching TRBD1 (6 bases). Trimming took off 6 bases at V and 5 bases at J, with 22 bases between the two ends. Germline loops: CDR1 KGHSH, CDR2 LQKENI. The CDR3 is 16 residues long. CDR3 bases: TGTGCCAGCTCGCCGAAGGTGGACAGTTTTCAGGAGACCCAGTACTTC. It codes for CASSPKVDSFQETQYF.